This TCR beta chain was recovered during a study of T cell repertoires in cytomegalovirus infection. TCRdb redid the calling of the reads with MiXCR, one entry per CDR3 protein. This sample has hundreds of thousands of distinct CDR3 sequences, with 9.5% found just once. At least ten counts were recorded for this clonotype. Its matching antigen is unknown. General study findings and limits: Frequencies of public TCR beta families were cumulated, and this identified carriers of CMV plus the relevant HLA.

The clonotype originates from a human donor in good health (CMV status not recorded). Some clones in this sample may be carry-over from other donors' samples. Sequencing was performed on PBMCs.

The chain's CDR3 is CASTPTSGPGDEQFF. For the CDR3, the DNA is TGTGCCAGCACCCCTACTAGCGGGCCAGGCGATGAGCAGTTCTTC. The V gene is TRBV7-2, the J gene TRBJ2-1; 9 bases are a match to TRBD2. CDR3 size: 15 residues. Germline lookup yields CDR1 SGHTA and CDR2 FQGNSA. J was trimmed by 8 bases and V by 7 bases; bases with no gene match: 12.